This T cell receptor (beta chain) was obtained from a study of T cells after yellow fever vaccination. Making TCR cDNA involved 5'RACE template switching, which added UMIs and a universal primer site. TCRdb passed the 5' RACE reads through MiXCR, listing each CDR3 protein once. Of a few hundred thousand distinct CDR3 sequences listed, 8.7% are singletons. V lost 5 bases, J lost 7 bases, and 12 bases lay in between. The CDR3 has 14 amino acids. Per the germline V gene, CDR1 is SEHNR and CDR2 is FQNEAQ (reference sequence). V gene TRBV7-9 combines with J gene TRBJ1-6, with D perhaps matching TRBD1 (6 bases). The starting material was PBMCs, obtained on the day of the first yellow fever vaccination. The sequence was obtained from a man aged 18 to 29 who received the YFV17D yellow fever vaccine. CDR3 DNA: TGTGCCAGCAGCCGCTGGACAGTAAATTCACCCCTCCACTTT. The encoded protein is CASSRWTVNSPLHF.